Presented here are 16 T cell receptor beta chains from one specimen sequenced in a study of CD8+ T cells in alopecia areata. In each case, RNA was isolated and then reverse transcribed into cDNA as the sequencing template. Profiled with immunoSEQ multiplex PCR; TCRdb holds only in-frame clones, not every one. The sample has 100,000 to 150,000 clones, around 48% seen once. The sequencing sample was made of NKG2D-low CD8+ T cells sorted from blood. All receptors come from a human donor with alopecia areata.

V gene TRBV29-1 combines with J gene TRBJ1-2, with D possibly matching TRBD1 (6 bases). The CDR3 totals 14 residues. V lost 3 bases to trimming and J lost 4 bases, with 15 bases between them. From germline, CDR1 is SQVTM and CDR2 ANQGSEA. CDR3 coding DNA: TGCAGCGTTGACCGACAGGAAGGATCCTATGGCTACACCTTC. Protein product: CSVDRQEGSYGYTF.

V usage is TRBV13 and J usage is TRBJ2-7; no reliable D call. Germline CDR1 reads PRHDT; CDR2 reads FYEKMQ (reference sequence). This CDR3 is built from 13 residues. Between the trimmed V and J ends, which lost 1 base and 3 bases, there was a span of 7 bases. The CDR3 region is CASSLEGNYEQYF. The CDR3 coding sequence is TGTGCCAGCAGCTTAGAAGGAAACTACGAGCAGTACTTC.

The rearrangement links TRBV30 to TRBJ2-5, with D tentatively TRBD2 (7 bases). The V and J ends lost 6 bases and 7 bases respectively, with 12 bases between them. This CDR3 is built from 11 residues. Germline values: CDR1 GTSNPN, CDR2 SVGIG (reference sequence). Written as DNA, the CDR3 is TGTGCCTGCCCTAGGGGGGGGACCCAGTACTTC. Translated, it gives CACPRGGTQYF. Full variable domain (rest looked up from reference TRBV30 and TRBJ2-5): SQTIHQWPATLVQPVGSPLSLECTVEGTSNPNLYWYRQAAGRGLQLLFYSVGIGQISSEVPQNLSASRPQDRQFILSSKKLLLSDSGFYLCACPRGGTQYFGPGTRLLVL.

This clone turned up a few times. This chain uses TRBV30 with TRBJ1-1, with 9 nucleotides matching TRBD1. The germline V gene encodes CDR1 GTSNPN and CDR2 SVGIG (reference sequence). V shed 2 bases, J shed 7 bases, and the junction held 8 bases outside the gene matches. The CDR3 runs 14 residues. In DNA, the CDR3 is TGTGCCTGGAGTACCGGGACAGGGATCATTGAAGCTTTCTTT. This translates into CAWSTGTGIIEAFF.

The V gene is TRBV7-9, the J gene TRBJ1-1, with 10 positions matching TRBD1. The CDR3 length is 13 residues. CDR1 and CDR2 (germline): SEHNR, FQNEAQ (reference sequence). V was pared by 5 bases and J by 8 bases, with 5 bases of the junction left unmatched. The chain's CDR3 is CASSRETGGEAFF. Here the CDR3 DNA reads TGTGCCAGCAGCCGAGAGACAGGGGGCGAAGCTTTCTTT.

The chain is built from TRBV4-3 and TRBJ1-2; no clear D. Trimming took off 4 bases at V and 5 bases at J, with 17 bases between the two ends. Germline V lookup: CDR1 LGHNA, CDR2 YSLEER. The CDR3 runs 15 residues. The CDR3 DNA is TGCGCCAGCAGCCCTGGGGAGGGTCTTATGTATGGCTACACCTTC. Translation gives CASSPGEGLMYGYTF.

The chain recombines TRBV29-1 with TRBJ2-5, with 11 bases identical to TRBD2. Germline CDR1 SQVTM, CDR2 ANQGSEA. Trimming removed 8 bases from V and 2 bases from J; junction bases left unmatched: 10. The CDR3 has 15 amino acids. This chain's CDR3 is CSTNSGRDLQETQYF. The CDR3 DNA sequence: TGCAGCACAAATAGCGGGAGGGACCTTCAAGAGACCCAGTACTTC.

This chain connects TRBV29-1 to TRBJ2-1; 10 bases fit TRBD1. J was trimmed by 10 bases and V by 1 base; bases with no gene match: 10. Germline V gene lookup returns CDR1 SQVTM and CDR2 ANQGSEA. This CDR3 region has 15 residues. CDR3 nucleotide sequence: TGCAGCGTTGAAGGCGAAGACAGGGGGCTACGGGAGCAGTTCTTC. Protein sequence: CSVEGEDRGLREQFF.

The chain combines TRBV5-1 with TRBJ2-7; TRBD2 matches 11 bases. Losses at the gene ends were 3 bases for V and 4 bases for J; bases not matched to a gene: 15. The germline gives CDR1 SGHRS, CDR2 YFSETQ. CDR3 length: 18 residues. This chain's CDR3 is CASSSILAGGTTKYEQYF. The CDR3 region has the DNA TGCGCCAGCAGCTCAATTCTAGCGGGAGGAACCACGAAATACGAGCAGTACTTC.

V usage is TRBV30 and J usage is TRBJ2-1; 10 nucleotides line up with TRBD2. Germline CDR1 is GTSNPN and CDR2 is SVGIG (reference sequence). Losses at the gene ends were 0 bases for V and 4 bases for J; bases not matched to a gene: 3. The CDR3 has 15 amino acids. The chain's CDR3 is CAWSVASGGYNEQFF. CDR3 in DNA: TGTGCCTGGAGTGTGGCTAGCGGGGGTTACAATGAGCAGTTCTTC.

This clone was seen a few times. The chain couples TRBV7-9 to TRBJ2-3; no clear D. Germline V gene data show CDR1 as SEHNR and CDR2 as FQNEAQ (reference sequence). The V gene lost 8 bases and the J gene lost 10 bases, with 10 bases spanning the gap. The CDR3 runs 10 residues. As DNA, the CDR3 is TGTGCCAGCGTAGGGTGGTCGCAGTATTTT. This codes for CASVGWSQYF.

There are a few counts of this clone. This sequence may be a read error, since a much larger clone differs from it by one base. The chain couples TRBV11-2 to TRBJ2-7; D unresolved. From germline, CDR1 is SGHAT and CDR2 FQNNGV. V was cut by 1 base and J by 3 bases, with 4 bases left in between. The CDR3 covers 12 residues. CDR3 sequence (DNA): TGTGCCAGCAGCTTAGGGGACTACGAGCAGTACTTC. Its protein is CASSLGDYEQYF.

This chain joins TRBV7-8 and TRBJ2-7; 12 positions agree with TRBD1. There are 17 residues in the CDR3. CDR1 is SGHVS, CDR2 FQNEAQ, per germline. The trim removed 3 bases at V and 4 bases at J, leaving 10 bases unmatched. CDR3 sequence: CASSFGTGGSGRYEQYF. The CDR3, as DNA: TGTGCCAGCAGCTTCGGGACAGGGGGCTCAGGTCGTTACGAGCAGTACTTC.

The rearrangement joins TRBV29-1 to TRBJ2-7; D remains unclear. Per germline, CDR1 SQVTM and CDR2 ANQGSEA. The CDR3 sequence is 9 residues long. Trimming pared 6 bases from V and 3 bases from J, leaving 3 bases between. CDR3 protein: CSVNYEQYF. The CDR3 DNA reads as TGCAGCGTAAACTACGAGCAGTACTTC.

CDR3 coding DNA: TGTGCCAGCAGCTTAGCGCTCGCGGGAGGGGTGTCGGATACGCAGTATTTT. Amino acid sequence: CASSLALAGGVSDTQYF. The chain recombines TRBV7-8 with TRBJ2-3; 9 bases are a match to TRBD2. Losses at the gene ends were 0 bases for V and 6 bases for J; bases not matched to a gene: 10. The CDR3 length is 17 residues. The germline V gene encodes CDR1 SGHVS and CDR2 FQNEAQ.

This clone showed up just a few times. V and J are TRBV30 and TRBJ1-1; unclear D gene. This CDR3 is 12 amino acids long. Trimming took off 0 bases at V and 5 bases at J, with 7 bases between the two ends. Germline CDR1 and CDR2: GTSNPN and SVGIG (reference sequence). The CDR3 DNA reads TGTGCCTGGAGTGTGAGGCCAACTGAAGCTTTCTTT. The encoded protein is CAWSVRPTEAFF.